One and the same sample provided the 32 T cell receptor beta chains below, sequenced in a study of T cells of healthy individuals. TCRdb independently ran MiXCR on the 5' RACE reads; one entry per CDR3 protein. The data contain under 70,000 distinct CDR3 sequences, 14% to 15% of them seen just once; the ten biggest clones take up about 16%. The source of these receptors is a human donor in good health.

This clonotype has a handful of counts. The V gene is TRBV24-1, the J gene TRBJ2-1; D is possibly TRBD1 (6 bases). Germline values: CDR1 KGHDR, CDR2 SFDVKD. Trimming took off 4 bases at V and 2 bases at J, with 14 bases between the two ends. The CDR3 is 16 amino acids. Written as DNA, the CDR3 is TGTGCCACCAGTGACCATACAGGGTACCCCTACAATGAGCAGTTCTTC. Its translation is CATSDHTGYPYNEQFF.

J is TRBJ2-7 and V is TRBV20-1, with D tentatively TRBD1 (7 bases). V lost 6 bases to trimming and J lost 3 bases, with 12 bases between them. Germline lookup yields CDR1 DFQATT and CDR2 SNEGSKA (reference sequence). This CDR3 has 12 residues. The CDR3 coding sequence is TGCAGTGCCGGCGGGACAGACTACGAGCAGTACTTC. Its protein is CSAGGTDYEQYF.

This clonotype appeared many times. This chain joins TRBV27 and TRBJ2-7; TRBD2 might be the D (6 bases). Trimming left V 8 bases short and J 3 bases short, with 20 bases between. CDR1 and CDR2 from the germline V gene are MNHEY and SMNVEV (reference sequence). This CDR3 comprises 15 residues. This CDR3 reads CASRPYRGSLYEQYF. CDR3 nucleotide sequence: TGTGCCAGCCGGCCATACCGGGGGTCCCTCTACGAGCAGTACTTC.

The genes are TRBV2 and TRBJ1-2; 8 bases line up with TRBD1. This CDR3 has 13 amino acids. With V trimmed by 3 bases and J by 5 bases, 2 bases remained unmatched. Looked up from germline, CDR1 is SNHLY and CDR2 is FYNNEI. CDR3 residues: CASSEDRVYGYTF. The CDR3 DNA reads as TGTGCCAGCAGTGAGGACAGGGTGTATGGCTACACCTTC.

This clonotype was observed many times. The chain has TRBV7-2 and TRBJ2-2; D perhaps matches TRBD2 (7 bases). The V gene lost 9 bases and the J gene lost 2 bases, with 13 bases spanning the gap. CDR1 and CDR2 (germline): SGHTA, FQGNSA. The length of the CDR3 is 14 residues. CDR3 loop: CASLRGGNTGELFF. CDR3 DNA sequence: TGTGCCAGTTTGAGGGGGGGTAACACCGGGGAGCTGTTTTTT.

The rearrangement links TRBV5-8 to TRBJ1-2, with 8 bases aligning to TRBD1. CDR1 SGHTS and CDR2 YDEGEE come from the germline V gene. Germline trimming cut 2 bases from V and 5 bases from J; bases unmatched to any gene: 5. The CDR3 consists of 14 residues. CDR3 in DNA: TGTGCCAGCAGCTTCGGCAGGGGGCCTTATGGCTACACCTTC. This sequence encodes CASSFGRGPYGYTF.

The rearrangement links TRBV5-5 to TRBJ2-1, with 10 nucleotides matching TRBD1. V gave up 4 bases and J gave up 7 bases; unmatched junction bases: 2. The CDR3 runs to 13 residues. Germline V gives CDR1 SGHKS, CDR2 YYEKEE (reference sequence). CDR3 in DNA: TGTGCCAGCAGCAGGACAGGGGGGAATGAGCAGTTCTTC. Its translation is CASSRTGGNEQFF.

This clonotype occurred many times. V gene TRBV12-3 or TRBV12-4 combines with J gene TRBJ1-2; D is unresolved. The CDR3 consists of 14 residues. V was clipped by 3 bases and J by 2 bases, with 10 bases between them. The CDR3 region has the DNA TGTGCCAGCAGTTTCGGCGTCAGAAACTATGGCTACACCTTC. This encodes CASSFGVRNYGYTF.

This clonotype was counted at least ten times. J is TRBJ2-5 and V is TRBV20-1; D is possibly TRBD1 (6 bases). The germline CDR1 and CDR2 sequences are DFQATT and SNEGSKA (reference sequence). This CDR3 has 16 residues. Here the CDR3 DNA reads TGCAGCGCACCACGCATGGGGGCCGGTTTCCGAGAGACCCAGTACTTC. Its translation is CSAPRMGAGFRETQYF.

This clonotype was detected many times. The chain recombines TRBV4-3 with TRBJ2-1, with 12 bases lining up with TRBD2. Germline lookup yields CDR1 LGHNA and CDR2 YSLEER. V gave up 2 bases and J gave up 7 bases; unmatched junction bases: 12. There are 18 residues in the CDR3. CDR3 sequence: CASSQSRLLAGGGNEQFF. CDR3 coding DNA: TGCGCCAGCAGCCAAAGTCGGCTACTAGCGGGGGGTGGGAATGAGCAGTTCTTC.

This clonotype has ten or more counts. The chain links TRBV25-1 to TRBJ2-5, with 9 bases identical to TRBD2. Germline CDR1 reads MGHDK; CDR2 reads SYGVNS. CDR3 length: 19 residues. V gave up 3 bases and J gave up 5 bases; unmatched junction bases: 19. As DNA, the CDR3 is TGTGCCAGCAGTGAGGAAGGACAGTTCTGGTCTAGCGGGGAGGAGACCCAGTACTTC. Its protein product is CASSEEGQFWSSGEETQYF.

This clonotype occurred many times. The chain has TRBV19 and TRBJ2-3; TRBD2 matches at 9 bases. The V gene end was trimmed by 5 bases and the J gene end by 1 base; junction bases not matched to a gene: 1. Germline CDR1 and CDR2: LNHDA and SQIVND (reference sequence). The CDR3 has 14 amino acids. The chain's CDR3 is CASSPSGGTDTQYF. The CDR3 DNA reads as TGTGCCAGTAGTCCTAGCGGGGGCACAGATACGCAGTATTTT.

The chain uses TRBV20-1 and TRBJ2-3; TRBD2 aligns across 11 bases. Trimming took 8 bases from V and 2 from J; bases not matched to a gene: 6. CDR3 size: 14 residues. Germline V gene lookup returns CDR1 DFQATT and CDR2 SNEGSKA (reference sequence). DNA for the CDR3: TGCAGTTCCCGACTAGCGGGAAACACAGATACGCAGTATTTT. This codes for CSSRLAGNTDTQYF.

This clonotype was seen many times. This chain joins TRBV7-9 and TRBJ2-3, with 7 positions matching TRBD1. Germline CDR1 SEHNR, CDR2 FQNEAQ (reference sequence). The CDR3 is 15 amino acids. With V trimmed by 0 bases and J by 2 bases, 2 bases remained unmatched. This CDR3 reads CASSLAGQSTDTQYF. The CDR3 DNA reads TGTGCCAGCAGCTTAGCGGGACAGTCCACAGATACGCAGTATTTT. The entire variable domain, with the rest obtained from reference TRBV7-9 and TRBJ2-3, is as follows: DTGVSQNPRHKITKRGQNVTFRCDPISEHNRLYWYRQTLGQGPEFLTYFQNEAQLEKSRLLSDRFSAERPKGSFSTLEIQRTEQGDSAMYLCASSLAGQSTDTQYFGPGTRLTVL.

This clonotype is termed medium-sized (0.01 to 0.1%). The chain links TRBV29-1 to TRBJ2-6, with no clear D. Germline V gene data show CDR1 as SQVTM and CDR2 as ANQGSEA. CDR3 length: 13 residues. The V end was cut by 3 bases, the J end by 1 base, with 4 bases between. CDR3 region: CSVDGSGANVLTF. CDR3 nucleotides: TGCAGCGTTGACGGTTCTGGGGCCAACGTCCTGACTTTC. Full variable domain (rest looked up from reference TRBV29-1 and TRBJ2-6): SAVISQKPSRDICQRGTSLTIQCQVDSQVTMMFWYRQQPGQSLTLIATANQGSEATYESGFVIDKFPISRPNLTFSTLTVSNMSPEDSSIYLCSVDGSGANVLTFGAGSRLTVL.

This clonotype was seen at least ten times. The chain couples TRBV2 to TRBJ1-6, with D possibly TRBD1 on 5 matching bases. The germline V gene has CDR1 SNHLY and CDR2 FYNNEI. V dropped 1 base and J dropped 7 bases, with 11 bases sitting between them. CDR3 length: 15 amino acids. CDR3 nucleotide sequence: TGTGCCAGCAGTGAAGAGGTGGGACCCAATTCACCCCTCCACTTT. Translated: CASSEEVGPNSPLHF.

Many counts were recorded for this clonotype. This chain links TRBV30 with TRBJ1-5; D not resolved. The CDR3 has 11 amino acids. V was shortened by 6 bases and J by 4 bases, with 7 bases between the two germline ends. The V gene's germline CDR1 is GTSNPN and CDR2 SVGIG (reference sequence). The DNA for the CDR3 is TGTGCCTGCCCAAATAATCAGCCCCAGCATTTT. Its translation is CACPNNQPQHF.

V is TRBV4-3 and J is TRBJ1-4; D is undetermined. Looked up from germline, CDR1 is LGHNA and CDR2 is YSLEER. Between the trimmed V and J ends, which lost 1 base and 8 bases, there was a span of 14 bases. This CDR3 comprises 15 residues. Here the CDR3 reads CASSQVVKRTEKLFF. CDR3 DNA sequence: TGCGCCAGCAGCCAAGTAGTCAAGAGAACCGAAAAACTGTTTTTT.

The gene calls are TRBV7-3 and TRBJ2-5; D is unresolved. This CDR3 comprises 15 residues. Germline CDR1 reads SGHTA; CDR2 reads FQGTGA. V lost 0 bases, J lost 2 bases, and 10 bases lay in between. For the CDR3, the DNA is TGTGCCAGCAGCTTAACGGGAAGTTTGCAAGAGACCCAGTACTTC. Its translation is CASSLTGSLQETQYF.

The CDR3 is CAGPRAGGPVGELFF. The CDR3 DNA sequence: TGTGCCGGACCCAGGGCGGGAGGGCCCGTCGGGGAGCTGTTTTTT. The chain combines TRBV12-3 or TRBV12-4 with TRBJ2-2; 9 nucleotides agree with TRBD2. Trimming removed 11 bases from V and 7 bases from J; junction bases left unmatched: 14. The CDR3 length is 15 residues.

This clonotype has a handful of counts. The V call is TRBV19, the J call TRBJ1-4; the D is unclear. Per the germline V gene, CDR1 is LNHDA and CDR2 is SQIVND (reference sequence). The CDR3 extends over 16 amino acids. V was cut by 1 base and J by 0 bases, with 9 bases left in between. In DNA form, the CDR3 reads TGTGCCAGTAGTATAGTGCCTGTTGCAACTAATGAAAAACTGTTTTTT. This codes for CASSIVPVATNEKLFF.

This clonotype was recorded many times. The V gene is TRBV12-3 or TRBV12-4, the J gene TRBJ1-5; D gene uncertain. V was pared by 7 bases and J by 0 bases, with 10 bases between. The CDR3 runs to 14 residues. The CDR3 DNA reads TGTGCCAGCAATCTAAGCGGTAGCAATCAGCCCCAGCATTTT. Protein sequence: CASNLSGSNQPQHF.

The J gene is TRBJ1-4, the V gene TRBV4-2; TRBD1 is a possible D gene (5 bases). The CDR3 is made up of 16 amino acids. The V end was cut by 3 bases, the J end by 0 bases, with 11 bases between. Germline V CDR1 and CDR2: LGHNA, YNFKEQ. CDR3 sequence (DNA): TGTGCCAGCAGCCAGACCCAGGGAGCAACTAATGAAAAACTGTTTTTT. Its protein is CASSQTQGATNEKLFF.

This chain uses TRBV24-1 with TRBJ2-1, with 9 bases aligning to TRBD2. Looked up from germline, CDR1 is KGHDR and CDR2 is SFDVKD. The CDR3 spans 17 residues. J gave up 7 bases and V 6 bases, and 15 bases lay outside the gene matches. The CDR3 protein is CATSPPPSGTQPNEQFF. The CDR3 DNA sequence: TGTGCCACCAGTCCCCCGCCTAGCGGGACCCAACCGAATGAGCAGTTCTTC.

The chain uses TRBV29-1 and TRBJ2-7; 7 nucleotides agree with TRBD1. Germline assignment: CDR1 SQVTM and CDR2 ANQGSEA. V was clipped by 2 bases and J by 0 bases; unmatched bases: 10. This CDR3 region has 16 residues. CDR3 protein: CSVEKGRGTASYEQYF. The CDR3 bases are TGCAGCGTTGAAAAGGGTAGGGGGACAGCCTCCTACGAGCAGTACTTC.

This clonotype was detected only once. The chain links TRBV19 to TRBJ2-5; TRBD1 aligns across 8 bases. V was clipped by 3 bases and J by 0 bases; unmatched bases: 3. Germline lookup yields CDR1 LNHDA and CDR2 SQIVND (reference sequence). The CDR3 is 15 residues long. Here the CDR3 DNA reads TGTGCCAGTAGTATCAGGGACAGGTACCAAGAGACCCAGTACTTC. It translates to CASSIRDRYQETQYF.

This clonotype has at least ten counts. CDR3 sequence (DNA): TGCAGTGCTGGGCAGCGGCTAAACACTGAAGCTTTCTTT. It encodes CSAGQRLNTEAFF. V usage is TRBV20-1 and J usage is TRBJ1-1; D is unclear. V was shortened by 5 bases and J by 2 bases, with 12 bases between the two germline ends. Germline-derived CDR1 and CDR2 are DFQATT and SNEGSKA (reference sequence). This CDR3 contains 13 residues.

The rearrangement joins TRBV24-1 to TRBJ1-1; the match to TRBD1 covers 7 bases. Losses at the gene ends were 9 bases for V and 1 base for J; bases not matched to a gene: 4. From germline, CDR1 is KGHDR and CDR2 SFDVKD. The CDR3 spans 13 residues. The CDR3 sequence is CATRGQPNTEAFF. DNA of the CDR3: TGTGCCACCCGGGGACAGCCGAACACTGAAGCTTTCTTT.

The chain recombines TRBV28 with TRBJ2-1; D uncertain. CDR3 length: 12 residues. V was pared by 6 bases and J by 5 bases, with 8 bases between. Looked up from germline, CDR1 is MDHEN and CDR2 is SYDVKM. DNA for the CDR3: TGTGCCAGCAGCTTCACCCACAATGAGCAGTTCTTC. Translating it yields CASSFTHNEQFF.

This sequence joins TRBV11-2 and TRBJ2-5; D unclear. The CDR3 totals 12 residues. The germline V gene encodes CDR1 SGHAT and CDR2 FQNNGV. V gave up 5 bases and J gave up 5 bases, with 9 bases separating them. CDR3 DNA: TGTGCCAGCAGCCCCGTCCGGGAGACCCAGTACTTC. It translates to CASSPVRETQYF.

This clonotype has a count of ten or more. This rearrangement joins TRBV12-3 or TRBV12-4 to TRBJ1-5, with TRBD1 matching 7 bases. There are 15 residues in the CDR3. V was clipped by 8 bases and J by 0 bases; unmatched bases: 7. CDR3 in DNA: TGTGCCAGCTCCACCTACAGGGGTAGCAATCAGCCCCAGCATTTT. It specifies CASSTYRGSNQPQHF.

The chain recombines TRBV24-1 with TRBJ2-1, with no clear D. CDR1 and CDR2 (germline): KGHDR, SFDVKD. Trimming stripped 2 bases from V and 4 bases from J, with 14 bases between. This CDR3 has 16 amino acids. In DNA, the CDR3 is TGTGCCACCAGTGATTCGGGTGGGGATCGGTACAATGAGCAGTTCTTC. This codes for CATSDSGGDRYNEQFF.